This T cell receptor (beta chain) originates from a study of vaccination and CD4 T cells after COVID-19. Whole-study context: In the convalescent cohort, there were six males and four females, two of them Hispanic. Study results and limitations: The median SARS-CoV-2-reactive clonotype number increased from around 20 to 38, without statistical significance. Analysis covered relatively few convalescent patients and lacked any early post-infection timepoints.

Treatment described: roughly 10-day PBMC culture with coronavirus spike peptide pools or control peptides (ViraFEST assay). Cultured CD4+ T cell DNA underwent sequencing with the Oncomine TCR Beta short-read assay. Once CD4+ T cells had been cultured, genomic DNA was extracted from them. MiXCR, applied by TCRdb to the PCR reads, yields one record per CDR3 protein. The sample holds some 18,000 distinct CDR3 sequences, about 60% seen once. Trimming removed 7 bases from V and 3 bases from J; junction bases left unmatched: 6. Per germline, CDR1 SQVTM and CDR2 ANQGSEA. This CDR3 region has 13 residues. This clonotype has more than one count but fewer than ten. Its antigen is unidentified.

The sequence came from a human donor who had recovered from COVID-19. The chain joins TRBV29-1 to TRBJ1-5, with 7 positions matching TRBD1. The sequenced material came from CD4+ T cells from blood, cultured in vitro. The CDR3 DNA follows: TGCAGCGGTTCGACAGGGCCCAATCAGCCCCAGCATTTT. This codes for CSGSTGPNQPQHF.